This TCR beta chain was sequenced in a study of control samples from healthy donors and cancer patients. TCRdb's table, derived via immunoSEQ multiplex PCR, lists solely in-frame clones and lacks some. The sample lists over 100,000 clones; 80% to 95% were seen once. J lost 5 bases, V lost 1 base, and 10 bases had no gene match. Germline CDR1 reads KGHSH; CDR2 reads LQKENI. CDR3 length equals 16 residues. The sequencing sample was made of blood. The chain links TRBV18 to TRBJ1-1; 7 bases match TRBD1. This TCR was recovered from a woman aged 45-60 years in good health. The DNA for the CDR3 is TGTGCCAGCTCACCACTTCTACAGGGGAGAGGAACTGAAGCTTTCTTT. The encoded protein is CASSPLLQGRGTEAFF.